These T cell receptor beta chains were read from a single sample in a study of shared clonotypes between healthy human individuals. Only in-frame clones appear in the TCRdb table, and some are missing; sequencing was by immunoSEQ multiplex PCR. The table records 2 million to 2.5 million clones, 90% to 97% of them present only once. The sequencing sample was made of naive CD4+ T cells sorted from blood. The receptors derive from a young man in good health. Both conserved end residues are part of each CDR3. A D gene is named only where the DNA matches it firmly. Not every row has a clone size; where given, it reads once, few, many or a size class.

V	J	size	D	DNA	CDR3
TRBV10-3	TRBJ1-6	NA	TRBD1	TGTGCCATCAGCGGACAGGGGGATAATTCACCCCTCCACTTT	CAISGQGDNSPLHF
TRBV5-5	TRBJ2-7	NA	NA	TGTGCCAGCAGCTTGGTCTTCCGAGGGCAGTACGAGCAGTACTTC	CASSLVFRGQYEQYF
TRBV7-2	TRBJ1-4	NA	NA	TGTGCCAGCAGCGGCAGGGAGGGTAATGAAAAACTGTTTTTT	CASSGREGNEKLFF
TRBV30	TRBJ2-1	NA	TRBD2	TGTGCCTGGAGTGTGGGGGGGAGTGCCTACAATGAGCAGTTCTTC	CAWSVGGSAYNEQFF
TRBV2	TRBJ1-5	NA	NA	TGTGCCAGCAGTGACCCTAGGGTCTCTGGTCAGCCCCAGCATTTT	CASSDPRVSGQPQHF
TRBV29-1	TRBJ2-7	NA	NA	TGCAGCGTTGAAGAGGGGGGTTACGAGCAGTACTTC	CSVEEGGYEQYF
TRBV11-1	TRBJ1-1	NA	NA	TGTGCCAGCAGCTTAGCCTCAGGGAACACTGAAGCTTTCTTT	CASSLASGNTEAFF
TRBV6-6	TRBJ2-2	NA	NA	TGTGCCAGCAGTGAGGACACCGGGGAGCTGTTTTTT	CASSEDTGELFF
TRBV5-1	TRBJ2-5	NA	NA	TGCGCCAGCAGCTTGGGAGAGAGAGAGACCCAGTACTTC	CASSLGERETQYF
TRBV9	TRBJ1-1	NA	NA	TGTGCCAGCAGCGTCGGGGGGACGAACACTGAAGCTTTCTTT	CASSVGGTNTEAFF
TRBV2	TRBJ1-4	NA	NA	TGTGCCAGCCGGACACGGGCTGAACTGTTTTTT	CASRTRAELFF
TRBV5-1	TRBJ2-5	NA	NA	TGCGCCAGCAGCAGACAGCAAGAGACCCAGTACTTC	CASSRQQETQYF
TRBV7-2	TRBJ2-3	once	TRBD2	TGTGCCAGCAGCCGAATTAGCGGGAGCACAGATACGCAGTATTTT	CASSRISGSTDTQYF
TRBV6-6	TRBJ1-6	NA	NA	TGTGCCAGCGGCGCCGGGGCGGGTTCACCCCTCCACTTT	CASGAGAGSPLHF
TRBV27	TRBJ1-1	NA	NA	TGTGCCATAATAAGTAGGGCTACTGAAGCTTTCTTT	CAIISRATEAFF